This is a list of T cell receptor beta chains from one sample in a study of human T cells and chemical hapten exposure. Using its own MiXCR run on the RACE reads, TCRdb lists one record per CDR3 protein. This table has 84,000 or so distinct CDR3 sequences, around 8.8% appearing once. The source material was whole blood, sampled in connection with sensitization to the hapten diphenylcyclopropenone (DPC). These receptor sequences come from a man between 40 and 49 years old with alopecia areata. Some clones in this sample may be carry-over from other donors' samples. The CDR3 runs from the conserved cysteine through the conserved F or W. Fields, in order: clone size, V gene, J gene, D gene, CDR3 protein, CDR3 DNA. D genes are given only for firm matches. Size values are once, few and many counts, or a class for expanded clones, and some rows have none.

abundance: few; v_gene: TRBV28; j_gene: TRBJ1-1; d_gene: -; CDR3aa: CASSRVDTRRRNEAFF; CDR3nt: TGTGCCAGCAGCCGGGTGGATACTAGACGGAGGAATGAAGCTTTCTTT
abundance: -; v_gene: TRBV6-2/TRBV6-3; j_gene: TRBJ2-3; d_gene: -; CDR3aa: CASSYSSSDTDTQYF; CDR3nt: TGTGCCAGCAGTTACTCGTCTAGCGACACAGATACGCAGTATTTT
abundance: many; v_gene: TRBV2; j_gene: TRBJ2-3; d_gene: -; CDR3aa: CASRSYQQSTDTQYF; CDR3nt: TGTGCCAGCAGGAGTTACCAGCAGAGCACAGATACGCAGTATTTT
abundance: many; v_gene: TRBV4-1; j_gene: TRBJ2-3; d_gene: TRBD1; CDR3aa: CASSQQRTGVFSATDTQYF; CDR3nt: TGCGCCAGCAGCCAACAGAGGACAGGGGTCTTTTCCGCCACAGATACGCAGTATTTT
abundance: many; v_gene: TRBV12-3/TRBV12-4; j_gene: TRBJ1-1; d_gene: TRBD1; CDR3aa: CASSPVQGANTEAFF; CDR3nt: TGTGCCAGCAGTCCCGTACAGGGGGCGAACACTGAAGCTTTCTTT
abundance: -; v_gene: TRBV5-1; j_gene: TRBJ2-3; d_gene: TRBD2; CDR3aa: CASRESGRDTDTQYF; CDR3nt: TGCGCCAGCAGGGAAAGCGGGAGGGATACAGATACGCAGTATTTT
abundance: few; v_gene: TRBV6-5; j_gene: TRBJ2-2; d_gene: -; CDR3aa: CASSYIQANTGELFF; CDR3nt: TGTGCCAGCAGTTACATCCAGGCGAACACCGGGGAGCTGTTTTTT
abundance: many; v_gene: TRBV29-1; j_gene: TRBJ2-7; d_gene: TRBD2; CDR3aa: CSVITSGSYEQYF; CDR3nt: TGCAGCGTTATTACTAGCGGCTCCTACGAGCAGTACTTC
abundance: -; v_gene: TRBV28; j_gene: TRBJ2-5; d_gene: TRBD1; CDR3aa: CASSTLIPDRGIRETQYF; CDR3nt: TGTGCCAGCAGTACCCTAATCCCTGACAGGGGTATCAGGGAGACCCAGTACTTC
abundance: many; v_gene: TRBV7-3; j_gene: TRBJ2-3; d_gene: -; CDR3aa: CASSDGTDTQYF; CDR3nt: TGTGCCAGCAGCGATGGAACAGATACGCAGTATTTT
abundance: few; v_gene: TRBV7-9; j_gene: TRBJ1-5; d_gene: -; CDR3aa: CASSFATEPQHF; CDR3nt: TGTGCCAGCAGCTTTGCGACGGAGCCCCAGCATTTT
abundance: -; v_gene: TRBV7-9; j_gene: TRBJ2-3; d_gene: -; CDR3aa: CAIRLGSTDTQYF; CDR3nt: TGTGCCATCCGACTAGGAAGCACAGATACGCAGTATTTT
abundance: many; v_gene: TRBV18; j_gene: TRBJ1-4; d_gene: -; CDR3aa: CASSPVTGVATNEKLFF; CDR3nt: TGTGCCAGCTCACCAGTAACAGGAGTTGCAACTAATGAAAAACTGTTTTTT
abundance: -; v_gene: TRBV6-6; j_gene: TRBJ2-7; d_gene: TRBD2; CDR3aa: CASRRLAGAPYEQYF; CDR3nt: TGTGCCAGCAGAAGACTAGCGGGAGCCCCCTACGAGCAGTACTTC
abundance: few; v_gene: TRBV2; j_gene: TRBJ2-1; d_gene: -; CDR3aa: CASSAPRVYNEQFF; CDR3nt: TGTGCCAGCAGTGCCCCCCGGGTATACAATGAGCAGTTCTTC
abundance: many; v_gene: TRBV3-1; j_gene: TRBJ1-4; d_gene: -; CDR3aa: CASSSGPEKLFF; CDR3nt: TGTGCCAGCAGCTCAGGACCAGAAAAACTGTTTTTT
abundance: few; v_gene: TRBV28; j_gene: TRBJ2-7; d_gene: TRBD2; CDR3aa: CASGRTGPRLAGPYEQYF; CDR3nt: TGTGCCAGCGGAAGGACAGGGCCAAGACTAGCGGGGCCCTACGAGCAGTACTTC
abundance: many; v_gene: TRBV2; j_gene: TRBJ2-4; d_gene: -; CDR3aa: CASSEKLFEGGKNIQYF; CDR3nt: TGTGCCAGCAGTGAAAAGTTGTTCGAAGGAGGCAAAAACATTCAGTACTTC
abundance: few; v_gene: TRBV6-2/TRBV6-3; j_gene: TRBJ1-5; d_gene: -; CDR3aa: CASSYSGSNQPQHF; CDR3nt: TGTGCCAGCAGTTACTCGGGGAGCAATCAGCCCCAGCATTTT
abundance: -; v_gene: TRBV28; j_gene: TRBJ2-4; d_gene: -; CDR3aa: CASTRGVTAAKNIQYF; CDR3nt: TGTGCCAGCACGCGGGGCGTTACCGCTGCCAAAAACATTCAGTACTTC
abundance: many; v_gene: TRBV5-4; j_gene: TRBJ1-1; d_gene: -; CDR3aa: CASSSQGEGTEAFF; CDR3nt: TGTGCCAGCAGCTCACAGGGAGAGGGCACTGAAGCTTTCTTT
abundance: -; v_gene: TRBV25-1; j_gene: TRBJ2-1; d_gene: -; CDR3aa: CASRSGEQFF; CDR3nt: TGTGCCAGCAGGTCCGGTGAGCAGTTCTTC
abundance: many; v_gene: TRBV6-2/TRBV6-3; j_gene: TRBJ1-2; d_gene: -; CDR3aa: CASNPGRDYGYTF; CDR3nt: TGTGCCAGCAATCCGGGACGCGACTATGGCTACACCTTC
abundance: -; v_gene: TRBV6-2/TRBV6-3; j_gene: TRBJ2-1; d_gene: TRBD1; CDR3aa: CASSRPNRDRVLVYEDLEQFF; CDR3nt: TGTGCCAGCAGCCGACCTAACCGGGACAGGGTTCTTGTATACGAGGATCTGGAGCAGTTCTTC
abundance: -; v_gene: TRBV11-1; j_gene: TRBJ2-1; d_gene: -; CDR3aa: CASSPRLGRNNEQFF; CDR3nt: TGTGCCAGCAGCCCGCGACTTGGACGGAACAATGAGCAGTTCTTC
abundance: few; v_gene: TRBV13; j_gene: TRBJ2-7; d_gene: TRBD1; CDR3aa: CASSETGRPDEQYF; CDR3nt: TGTGCCAGCAGCGAGACAGGGCGACCCGACGAGCAGTACTTC
abundance: many; v_gene: TRBV6-4; j_gene: TRBJ2-3; d_gene: -; CDR3aa: CASSGTGLPTDTQYF; CDR3nt: TGTGCCAGCAGCGGCACGGGACTGCCCACAGATACGCAGTATTTT
abundance: many; v_gene: TRBV7-2; j_gene: TRBJ1-2; d_gene: TRBD1; CDR3aa: CASSSGQGAFNYGYTF; CDR3nt: TGTGCCAGCAGCTCCGGACAGGGGGCGTTTAACTATGGCTACACCTTC
abundance: many; v_gene: TRBV7-9; j_gene: TRBJ1-2; d_gene: -; CDR3aa: CASAPDSGSGYTF; CDR3nt: TGTGCCAGCGCCCCGGATTCGGGGTCTGGCTACACCTTC
abundance: many; v_gene: TRBV28; j_gene: TRBJ1-6; d_gene: -; CDR3aa: CASRPHGNSPLHF; CDR3nt: TGTGCCAGCAGGCCACACGGCAATTCACCCCTCCACTTT
abundance: many; v_gene: TRBV30; j_gene: TRBJ2-5; d_gene: -; CDR3aa: CAWIGRNKQETQYF; CDR3nt: TGTGCCTGGATTGGTAGGAACAAGCAAGAGACCCAGTACTTC
abundance: few; v_gene: TRBV29-1; j_gene: TRBJ2-7; d_gene: -; CDR3aa: CSVPTGSNEQYF; CDR3nt: TGCAGCGTACCCACAGGTTCCAACGAGCAGTACTTC
abundance: -; v_gene: TRBV2; j_gene: TRBJ2-3; d_gene: TRBD2; CDR3aa: CASLAGGDTDTQYF; CDR3nt: TGTGCCAGCTTAGCGGGAGGGGACACAGATACGCAGTATTTT
abundance: many; v_gene: TRBV6-2/TRBV6-3; j_gene: TRBJ2-3; d_gene: TRBD2; CDR3aa: CASSYGGSGRADTQYF; CDR3nt: TGTGCCAGCAGCTATGGCGGAAGCGGGAGAGCAGATACGCAGTATTTT
abundance: few; v_gene: TRBV2; j_gene: TRBJ2-3; d_gene: -; CDR3aa: CASSEEARSSADTQYF; CDR3nt: TGTGCCAGCAGTGAGGAAGCGAGGAGCTCAGCAGATACGCAGTATTTT
abundance: -; v_gene: TRBV7-9; j_gene: TRBJ1-4; d_gene: -; CDR3aa: CASSYIAGEKLFF; CDR3nt: TGTGCCAGCAGCTACATAGCAGGTGAAAAACTGTTTTTT
abundance: many; v_gene: TRBV6-6; j_gene: TRBJ1-6; d_gene: -; CDR3aa: CASRERGGNSPLHF; CDR3nt: TGTGCCAGCAGGGAGAGGGGGGGGAATTCACCCCTCCACTTT
abundance: many; v_gene: TRBV20-1; j_gene: TRBJ2-1; d_gene: -; CDR3aa: CSARLGSSYNEQFF; CDR3nt: TGCAGTGCCAGACTTGGGAGCTCCTACAATGAGCAGTTCTTC
abundance: -; v_gene: TRBV6-2/TRBV6-3; j_gene: TRBJ2-5; d_gene: -; CDR3aa: CASNPPSVRESETQYF; CDR3nt: TGTGCCAGCAATCCCCCTTCGGTGAGGGAGTCGGAGACCCAGTACTTC
abundance: few; v_gene: TRBV6-5; j_gene: TRBJ2-5; d_gene: TRBD2; CDR3aa: CASIGTSGKETQYF; CDR3nt: TGTGCCAGCATCGGGACTAGCGGTAAAGAGACCCAGTACTTC
abundance: -; v_gene: TRBV20-1; j_gene: TRBJ1-1; d_gene: -; CDR3aa: CSAKSGRGVTEAFF; CDR3nt: TGCAGTGCTAAAAGCGGGCGGGGAGTGACTGAAGCTTTCTTT
abundance: -; v_gene: TRBV7-8; j_gene: TRBJ1-3; d_gene: TRBD1; CDR3aa: CASSLGLTGEFGNTIYF; CDR3nt: TGTGCCAGCAGCTTAGGATTGACAGGGGAATTTGGAAACACCATATATTTT
abundance: few; v_gene: TRBV29-1; j_gene: TRBJ2-3; d_gene: TRBD2; CDR3aa: CSVPTSGSDTQYF; CDR3nt: TGCAGCGTGCCGACTAGCGGTTCGGATACGCAGTATTTT
abundance: many; v_gene: TRBV5-4; j_gene: TRBJ2-6; d_gene: -; CDR3aa: CASSLMSGAGANVLTF; CDR3nt: TGTGCCAGCAGCTTGATGTCGGGAGCTGGGGCCAACGTCCTGACTTTC
abundance: many; v_gene: TRBV5-5; j_gene: TRBJ1-4; d_gene: TRBD1; CDR3aa: CASSYGTGGHEKLFF; CDR3nt: TGTGCCAGCAGCTACGGGACAGGGGGCCATGAAAAACTGTTTTTT
abundance: few; v_gene: TRBV27; j_gene: TRBJ2-6; d_gene: -; CDR3aa: CASSPRRVIGANVLTF; CDR3nt: TGTGCCAGCAGTCCCAGGAGGGTTATCGGGGCCAACGTCCTGACTTTC
abundance: many; v_gene: TRBV29-1; j_gene: TRBJ2-1; d_gene: TRBD2; CDR3aa: CSLRSSGIGNEQFF; CDR3nt: TGCAGCCTGAGGTCTAGCGGGATCGGCAATGAGCAGTTCTTC
abundance: many; v_gene: TRBV18; j_gene: TRBJ2-1; d_gene: TRBD1; CDR3aa: CASSPRGQGYNEQFF; CDR3nt: TGTGCCAGCTCACCAAGGGGACAGGGATATAATGAGCAGTTCTTC